A single sample is the source of the 9 T cell receptor beta chains below, sequenced in a study of T cell changes during pregnancy in multiple sclerosis. Here immunoSEQ multiplex PCR was the method, and the copy in TCRdb shows in-frame clones only, minus some. The sample includes around 30,000 clones, about 90% seen only once; the top ten take 3.5%. Sequenced here: CD8+ T cells from peripheral blood mononuclear cells, sampled in the third trimester of pregnancy. All receptors derive from a female donor with multiple sclerosis, enrolled in a pregnancy study.

V and J are TRBV7-2 and TRBJ1-2, with a tentative D call TRBD1 (5 bases). The CDR3 sequence is 17 residues long. V was cut by 2 bases and J by 4 bases, with 20 bases left in between. Per germline, CDR1 SGHTA and CDR2 FQGNSA. DNA for the CDR3: TGTGCCAGCAGCTTAAGCGGGGACGCTTCTAGGAGCTATGGCTACACCTTC. As protein: CASSLSGDASRSYGYTF.

This clone was counted once. J is TRBJ2-5 and V is TRBV6-5; a possible D gene is TRBD2 (5 bases). The tail of the sequence fits TRBJ2-7 better, so the J call may be wrong. Looked up from germline, CDR1 is MNHEY and CDR2 is SVGAGI. CDR3 length: 16 residues. DNA for the CDR3: TGTGCCAGCAGTTACCACCCTCTTAAGGGAGCTTACGAGCAGTACTTC. This encodes CASSYHPLKGAYEQYF.

In its sample, this clone was seen once. The rearrangement links TRBV11-2 to TRBJ2-1; 13 positions agree with TRBD2. V shed 6 bases, J shed 8 bases, and the junction held 7 bases outside the gene matches. The CDR3 has 15 amino acids. Germline assignment: CDR1 SGHAT and CDR2 FQNNGV. CDR3 region: CASRPTSGGADEQFF. Written as DNA, the CDR3 is TGTGCCAGCAGGCCTACTAGCGGGGGGGCCGATGAGCAGTTCTTC. Together with reference TRBV11-2 and TRBJ2-1, the CDR3 gives the full variable domain: EAGVAQSPRYKIIEKRQSVAFWCNPISGHATLYWYQQILGQGPKLLIQFQNNGVVDDSQLPKDRFSAERLKGVDSTLKIQPAKLEDSAVYLCASRPTSGGADEQFFGPGTRLTVL.

This clone was observed a single time. V usage is TRBV9 and J usage is TRBJ1-1; no clear D gene. Germline V gene data show CDR1 as SGDLS and CDR2 as YYNGEE. The CDR3 length is 12 residues. Trimming left V 4 bases short and J 6 bases short, with 10 bases between. The CDR3 nucleotides read TGTGCCAGCAGCTCCATCGGGTCTGAAGCTTTCTTT. Residues: CASSSIGSEAFF.

The rearrangement links TRBV11-2 to TRBJ2-3, with 7 bases identical to TRBD2. Losses at the gene ends were 1 base for V and 3 bases for J; bases not matched to a gene: 4. The CDR3 spans 15 residues. Germline V gene sequence: CDR1 SGHAT, CDR2 FQNNGV. The CDR3 nucleotides are TGTGCCAGCAGCTTAGGGGCAGCGGGGACAGATACGCAGTATTTT. Its translation is CASSLGAAGTDTQYF.

This clone was observed a single time. The rearrangement uses TRBV7-3 and TRBJ2-5; 7 nucleotides align to TRBD2. The V segment lost 2 bases and the J segment 1 base; nucleotides outside the gene matches: 4. CDR3 size: 15 residues. Germline V lookup: CDR1 SGHTA, CDR2 FQGTGA. The CDR3 spells CASSLAGGGQETQYF. In nucleotides, the CDR3 is TGTGCCAGCAGCTTAGCAGGCGGGGGCCAAGAGACCCAGTACTTC.

The chain couples TRBV27 to TRBJ2-2; no firm D call. The CDR3 extends over 16 amino acids. CDR1 is MNHEY, CDR2 SMNVEV, per germline (reference sequence). V was pared by 5 bases and J by 3 bases, with 16 bases between. The CDR3 DNA follows: TGTGCCAGCAGTCCATCACTCGATGGTTACACCGGGGAGCTGTTTTTT. Translation gives CASSPSLDGYTGELFF.

This chain connects TRBV6-5 to TRBJ1-4, with 7 bases that match TRBD1. J lost 5 bases, V lost 0 bases, and 3 bases had no gene match. The germline V gene encodes CDR1 MNHEY and CDR2 SVGAGI. This CDR3 has 15 amino acids. CDR3 nucleotides: TGTGCCAGCAGTTACTCGGACAGGCTGAATGAAAAACTGTTTTTT. Translated: CASSYSDRLNEKLFF.

The V call is TRBV20-1, the J call TRBJ2-3, with D uncertain. CDR3 length: 10 amino acids. CDR1 is DFQATT and CDR2 is SNEGSKA in the germline V gene (reference sequence). Trimming cost V 4 bases and J 14 bases, with 13 bases left between them. CDR3 region: CSAKLSPPYF. The CDR3 DNA sequence: TGCAGTGCTAAACTGTCGCCTCCGTATTTT.